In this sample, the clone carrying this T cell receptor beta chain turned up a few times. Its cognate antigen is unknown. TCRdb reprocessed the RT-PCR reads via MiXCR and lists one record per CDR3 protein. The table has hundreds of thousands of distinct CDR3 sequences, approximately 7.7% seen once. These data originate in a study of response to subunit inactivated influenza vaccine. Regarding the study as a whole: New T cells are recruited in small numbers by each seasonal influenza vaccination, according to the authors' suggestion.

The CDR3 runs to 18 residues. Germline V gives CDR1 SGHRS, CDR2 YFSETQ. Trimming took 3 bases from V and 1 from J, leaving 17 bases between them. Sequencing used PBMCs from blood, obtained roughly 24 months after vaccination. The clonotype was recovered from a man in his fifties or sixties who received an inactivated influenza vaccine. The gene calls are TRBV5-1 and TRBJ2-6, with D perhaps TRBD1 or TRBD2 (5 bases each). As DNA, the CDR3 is TGCGCCAGCAGCTCCCGAGGGCAGGGAATTTCTGGGGCCAACGTCCTGACTTTC. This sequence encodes CASSSRGQGISGANVLTF.